Sequencing of this TCR beta chain was carried out in a study of blood T cell repertoires in COVID-19. TCRdb's table, derived via immunoSEQ multiplex PCR, lists solely in-frame clones and lacks some. This table has 200,000 to 250,000 clones, over 80% appearing once. Germline loops: CDR1 SGHTA, CDR2 FQGNSA. CDR3 length equals 14 residues. With 5 bases removed from V and 1 base from J, the gap between germline ends came to 12 bases. This sequence joins TRBV7-2 and TRBJ2-7; D may be TRBD1 (5 bases). Sequences were obtained from PBMCs or T cells enriched from blood (not recorded which). This clonotype originated in a woman in her 30s who had been exposed to COVID-19. CDR3 residues: CASSPMRQSYEQYF. The CDR3, as DNA: TGTGCCAGCAGCCCTATGCGACAGTCCTACGAGCAGTACTTC. Full variable domain (rest looked up from reference TRBV7-2 and TRBJ2-7): GAGVSQSPSNKVTEKGKDVELRCDPISGHTALYWYRQSLGQGLEFLIYFQGNSAPDKSGLPSDRFSAERTGGSVSTLTIQRTQQEDSAVYLCASSPMRQSYEQYFGPGTRLTVT.